A selection of T cell receptor beta chains follows, all from one sample in a study of control samples from healthy donors and cancer patients. Sequenced by immunoSEQ multiplex PCR; TCRdb stores in-frame clones only, minus some. The repertoire includes roughly 150,000 clones, roughly 88% of them detected once, and 1.7% sits in the top ten. The sequenced sample was blood. The receptors were sampled from a man in his late teens or twenties in good health. CDR3s leave out the opening cysteine and the closing phenylalanine or tryptophan. Each record gives: D gene, V gene, CDR3 protein. A D gene is named only where the DNA matches it firmly.

D gene: TRBD2; V gene: TRBV27; CDR3 protein: ASHTPGTSGGTDTQY
D gene: NA; V gene: TRBV13; CDR3 protein: ASSLGLSANSPLH
D gene: NA; V gene: TRBV19; CDR3 protein: ASSRTVAYEQY
D gene: NA; V gene: TRBV5-3; CDR3 protein: ARSFRQTYALAKNIQY
D gene: NA; V gene: TRBV6-2/TRBV6-3; CDR3 protein: ASSVGVGEQF
D gene: NA; V gene: TRBV7-2; CDR3 protein: ASSLVGMRY
D gene: NA; V gene: TRBV5-1; CDR3 protein: ASSLYGQSYNEQF
D gene: NA; V gene: TRBV20-1; CDR3 protein: SASAAGWSTYEQY
D gene: NA; V gene: TRBV30; CDR3 protein: AWSVSTWGNEQF
D gene: TRBD1; V gene: TRBV29-1; CDR3 protein: SDMDRGGIGYT
D gene: TRBD2; V gene: TRBV19; CDR3 protein: ASREGLAGGTDTQY
D gene: TRBD1; V gene: TRBV28; CDR3 protein: ASSSVNRGSSNQPQH
D gene: TRBD2; V gene: TRBV11-1; CDR3 protein: ASSLAVTSGTYNEQF
D gene: NA; V gene: TRBV2; CDR3 protein: ASRGGQSSYEQY
D gene: TRBD1; V gene: TRBV9; CDR3 protein: ASSPQEGAYGYT
D gene: NA; V gene: TRBV28; CDR3 protein: ASSVDRLTQY
D gene: TRBD1; V gene: TRBV19; CDR3 protein: ASSVLGQGAFTEAF
D gene: NA; V gene: TRBV6-6; CDR3 protein: ASRMTELGSYEQY
D gene: NA; V gene: TRBV28; CDR3 protein: ASSSTGSSTDTQY
D gene: NA; V gene: TRBV6-2/TRBV6-3; CDR3 protein: ASSYFDRNEQF
D gene: NA; V gene: TRBV20-1; CDR3 protein: SASIRNTEAF
D gene: TRBD2; V gene: TRBV2; CDR3 protein: ASSVSGVQETQY
D gene: NA; V gene: TRBV6-4; CDR3 protein: ASRDSAWARTEAF
D gene: NA; V gene: TRBV5-1; CDR3 protein: ASSLNGQNTIY
D gene: TRBD1; V gene: TRBV27; CDR3 protein: ASSPSGQGGRNTIY
D gene: NA; V gene: TRBV6-2/TRBV6-3; CDR3 protein: ASSYVQGKQPQH
D gene: NA; V gene: TRBV2; CDR3 protein: ASTEVNRHYEQY
D gene: TRBD1; V gene: TRBV7-8; CDR3 protein: ASSQIGTGAGETQY
D gene: NA; V gene: TRBV19; CDR3 protein: ASSIDQGILRKLF
D gene: NA; V gene: TRBV6-2/TRBV6-3; CDR3 protein: ASSLAPLRDGGSYEQY
D gene: TRBD2; V gene: TRBV4-2; CDR3 protein: ASSQVPVRGAKTGELF
D gene: NA; V gene: TRBV9; CDR3 protein: ASSVEGAGPVSEQF
D gene: TRBD1; V gene: TRBV6-5; CDR3 protein: ASSYGRPTGDNEQF
D gene: NA; V gene: TRBV9; CDR3 protein: ASSPNPGNYGYT
D gene: TRBD2; V gene: TRBV7-8; CDR3 protein: ASLDWEGEQY
D gene: TRBD1; V gene: TRBV19; CDR3 protein: ASSIDLGQGSRGELF
D gene: NA; V gene: TRBV7-6; CDR3 protein: ASSKGVGTPNEQF
D gene: TRBD1; V gene: TRBV28; CDR3 protein: ASSPMGDSFYEQY
D gene: NA; V gene: TRBV7-6; CDR3 protein: ASSSGTLNSPLH
D gene: NA; V gene: TRBV2; CDR3 protein: ASSEEISRGPNP
D gene: TRBD1; V gene: TRBV9; CDR3 protein: ASSLDRGSGYT
D gene: NA; V gene: TRBV20-1; CDR3 protein: SATPQETQY
D gene: NA; V gene: TRBV30; CDR3 protein: AWSVGLEREQY
D gene: NA; V gene: TRBV20-1; CDR3 protein: SVSDRETQY
D gene: TRBD2; V gene: TRBV28; CDR3 protein: ASSLGLAGGTQY
D gene: NA; V gene: TRBV21-1; CDR3 protein: ASSKETSAGDSYEQY
D gene: NA; V gene: TRBV5-5; CDR3 protein: ATPGTPSTDTQY
D gene: TRBD1; V gene: TRBV3-1/TRBV3-2; CDR3 protein: ASSQGPGGRPSYGYT
D gene: NA; V gene: TRBV4-1; CDR3 protein: ASSQTRDGTYEQY
D gene: TRBD1; V gene: TRBV28; CDR3 protein: ASSLSSGQIYGYT
D gene: TRBD2; V gene: TRBV4-2; CDR3 protein: ASSQDLAGGSSSYEQY
D gene: NA; V gene: TRBV25-1; CDR3 protein: ASSDMDSFTHEQF
D gene: NA; V gene: TRBV28; CDR3 protein: ASSFGTKHGDTIY
D gene: NA; V gene: TRBV27; CDR3 protein: ASSLLTDGNSPLH
D gene: NA; V gene: TRBV7-2; CDR3 protein: ASSLGVGGEPREQY
D gene: TRBD2; V gene: TRBV15; CDR3 protein: ATSRAGGSSYNEQF
D gene: NA; V gene: TRBV4-3; CDR3 protein: ASSQESREEQF
D gene: NA; V gene: TRBV4-3; CDR3 protein: ASSTSSNTGELF
D gene: NA; V gene: TRBV30; CDR3 protein: ACPTGFGANSPLH